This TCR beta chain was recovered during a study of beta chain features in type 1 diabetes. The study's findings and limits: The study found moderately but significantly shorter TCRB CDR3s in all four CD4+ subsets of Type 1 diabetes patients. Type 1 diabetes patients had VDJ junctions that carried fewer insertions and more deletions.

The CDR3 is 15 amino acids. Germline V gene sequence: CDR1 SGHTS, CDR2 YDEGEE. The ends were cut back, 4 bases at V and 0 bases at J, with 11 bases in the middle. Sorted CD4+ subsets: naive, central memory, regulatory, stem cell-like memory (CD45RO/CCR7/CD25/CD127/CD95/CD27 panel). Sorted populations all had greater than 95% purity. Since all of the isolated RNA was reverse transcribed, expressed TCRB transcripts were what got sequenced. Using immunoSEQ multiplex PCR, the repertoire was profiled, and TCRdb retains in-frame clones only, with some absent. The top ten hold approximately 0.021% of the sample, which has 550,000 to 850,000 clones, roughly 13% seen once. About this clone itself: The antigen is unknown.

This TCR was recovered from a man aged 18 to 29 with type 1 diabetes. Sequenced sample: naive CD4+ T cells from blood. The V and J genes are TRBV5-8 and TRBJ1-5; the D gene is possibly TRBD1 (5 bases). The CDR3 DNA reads TGTGCCAGCAGCCCCCGGGGCTATAGCAATCAGCCCCAGCATTTT. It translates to CASSPRGYSNQPQHF.